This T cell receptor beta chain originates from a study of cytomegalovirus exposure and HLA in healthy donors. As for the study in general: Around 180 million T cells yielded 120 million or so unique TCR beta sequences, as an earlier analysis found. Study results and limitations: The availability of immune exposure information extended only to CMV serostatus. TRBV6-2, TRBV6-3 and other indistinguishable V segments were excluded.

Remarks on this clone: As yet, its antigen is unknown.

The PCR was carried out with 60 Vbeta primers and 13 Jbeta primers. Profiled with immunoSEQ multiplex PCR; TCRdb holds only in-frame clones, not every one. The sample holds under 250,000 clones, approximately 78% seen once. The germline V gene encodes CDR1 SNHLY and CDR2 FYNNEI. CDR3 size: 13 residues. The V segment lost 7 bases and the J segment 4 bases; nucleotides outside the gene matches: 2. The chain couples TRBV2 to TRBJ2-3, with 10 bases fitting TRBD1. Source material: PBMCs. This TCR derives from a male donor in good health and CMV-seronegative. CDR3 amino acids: CASKGTGADTQYF. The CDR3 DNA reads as TGTGCCAGCAAGGGGACAGGGGCAGATACGCAGTATTTT.